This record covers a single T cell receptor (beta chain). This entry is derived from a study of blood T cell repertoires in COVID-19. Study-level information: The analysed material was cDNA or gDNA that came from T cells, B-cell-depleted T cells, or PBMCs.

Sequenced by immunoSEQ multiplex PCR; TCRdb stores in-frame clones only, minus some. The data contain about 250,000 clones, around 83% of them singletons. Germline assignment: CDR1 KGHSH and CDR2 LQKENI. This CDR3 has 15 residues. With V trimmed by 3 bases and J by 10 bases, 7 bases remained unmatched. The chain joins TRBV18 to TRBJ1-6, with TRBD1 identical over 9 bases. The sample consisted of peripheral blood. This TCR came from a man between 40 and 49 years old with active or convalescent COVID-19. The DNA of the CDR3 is TGTGCCAGCTCACCCGAGACAGGGGGGGGGTCACCCCTCCACTTT. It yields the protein CASSPETGGGSPLHF.